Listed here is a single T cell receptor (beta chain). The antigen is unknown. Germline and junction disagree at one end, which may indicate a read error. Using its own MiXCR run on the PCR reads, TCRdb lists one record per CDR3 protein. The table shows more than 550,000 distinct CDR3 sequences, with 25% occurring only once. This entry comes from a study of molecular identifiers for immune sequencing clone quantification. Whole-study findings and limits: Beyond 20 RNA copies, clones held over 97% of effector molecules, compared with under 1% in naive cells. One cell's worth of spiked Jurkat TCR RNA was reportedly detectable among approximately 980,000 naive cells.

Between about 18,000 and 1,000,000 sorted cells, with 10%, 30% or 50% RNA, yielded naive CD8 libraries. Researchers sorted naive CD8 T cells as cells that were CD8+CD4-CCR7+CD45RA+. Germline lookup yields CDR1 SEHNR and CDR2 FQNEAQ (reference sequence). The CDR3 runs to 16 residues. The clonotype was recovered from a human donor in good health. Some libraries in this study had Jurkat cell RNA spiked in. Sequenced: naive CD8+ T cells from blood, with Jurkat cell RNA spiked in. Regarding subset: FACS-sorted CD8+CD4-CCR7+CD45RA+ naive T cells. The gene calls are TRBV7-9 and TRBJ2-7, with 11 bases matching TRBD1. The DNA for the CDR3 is TGTGCCAGCAGCCCAGGGACAGGGGGTTGGCGGTACGAGCAGTGCTTC. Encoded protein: CASSPGTGGWRYEQCF.